The 4 T cell receptor beta chains presented below share a single source sample, sequenced in a study of regulatory T cells in long-lasting Graves disease. Arm-PCR with iRepertoire HTBI primers amplified the CDR3 regions for these TCR beta libraries. TCRdb reanalysed the multiplex PCR reads using MiXCR and keeps one entry per CDR3 protein. The sample shows hundreds of thousands of distinct CDR3 sequences, less than 25% of them seen only once. Time point noted: persistent/refractory GD, antithyroid drugs over 5 years with positive TRAb. Researchers made the TCR library from RNA that was extracted from PBMCs. This specimen was peripheral blood mononuclear cells (PBMCs), taken when the disease was refractory, from a patient treated with antithyroid drugs. These receptors originate from a female donor with Graves disease.

The chain uses TRBV30 and TRBJ1-2; tentatively, D is TRBD1 (5 bases). V shed 3 bases and J shed 8 bases, with 13 bases lying between them. Germline CDR1 GTSNPN, CDR2 SVGIG (reference sequence). This CDR3 region has 12 residues. The CDR3 loop is CAWRKGLPGYTF. In DNA, the CDR3 is TGTGCCTGGAGGAAGGGACTTCCGGGCTACACCTTC.

The chain is built from TRBV12-3 or TRBV12-4 and TRBJ2-7; 11 nucleotides agree with TRBD2. The ends lost 5 bases at V and 2 bases at J; junction bases unmatched: 5. The CDR3 covers 15 residues. In DNA, the CDR3 is TGTGCCAGCAGTCCGGGGACTAGCGGACCCTACGAGCAGTACTTC. Encoded protein: CASSPGTSGPYEQYF.

This clonotype was counted a few times. The chain links TRBV20-1 to TRBJ2-7; D could derive from TRBD1 or TRBD2 (6 bases each). V lost 3 bases and J lost 2, with 11 bases in between. Germline CDR1 reads DFQATT; CDR2 reads SNEGSKA (reference sequence). This CDR3 comprises 13 residues. The CDR3 loop reads CSARSGEAYEQYF. The CDR3 nucleotides are TGCAGTGCTAGGTCAGGGGAGGCCTACGAGCAGTACTTC.

This chain joins TRBV25-1 and TRBJ2-7; perhaps TRBD1 as D (6 bases). The CDR3 length is 14 residues. With 7 bases removed from V and 3 bases from J, the gap between germline ends came to 16 bases. Germline CDR1 MGHDK, CDR2 SYGVNS. The chain's CDR3 is CASTSPSRGYEQYF. The CDR3 bases are TGTGCCAGCACCTCCCCGAGCAGGGGCTACGAGCAGTACTTC.